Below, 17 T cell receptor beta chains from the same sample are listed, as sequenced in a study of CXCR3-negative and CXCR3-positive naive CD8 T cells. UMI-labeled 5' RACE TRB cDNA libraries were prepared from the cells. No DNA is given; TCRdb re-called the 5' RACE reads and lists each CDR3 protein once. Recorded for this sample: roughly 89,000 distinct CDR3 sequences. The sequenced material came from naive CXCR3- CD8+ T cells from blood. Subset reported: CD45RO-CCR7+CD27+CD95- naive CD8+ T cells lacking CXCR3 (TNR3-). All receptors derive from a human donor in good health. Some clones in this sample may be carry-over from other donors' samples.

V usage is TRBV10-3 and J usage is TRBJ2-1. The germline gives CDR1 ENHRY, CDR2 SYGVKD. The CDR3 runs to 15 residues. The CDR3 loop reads CAISEVGGSYNEQFF.

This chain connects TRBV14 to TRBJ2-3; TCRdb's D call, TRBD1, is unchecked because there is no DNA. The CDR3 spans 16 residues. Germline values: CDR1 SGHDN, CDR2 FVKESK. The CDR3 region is CASSQGGGASVNTQYF.

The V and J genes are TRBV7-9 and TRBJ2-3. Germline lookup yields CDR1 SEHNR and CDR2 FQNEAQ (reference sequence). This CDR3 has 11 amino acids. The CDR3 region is CASSLADTQYF. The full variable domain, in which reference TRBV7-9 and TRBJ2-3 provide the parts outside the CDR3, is DTGVSQNPRHKITKRGQNVTFRCDPISEHNRLYWYRQTLGQGPEFLTYFQNEAQLEKSRLLSDRFSAERPKGSFSTLEIQRTEQGDSAMYLCASSLADTQYFGPGTRLTVL.

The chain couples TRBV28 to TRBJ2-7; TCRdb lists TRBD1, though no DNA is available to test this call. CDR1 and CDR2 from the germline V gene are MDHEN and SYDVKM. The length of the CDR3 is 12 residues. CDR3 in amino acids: CASSELGDEQYF.

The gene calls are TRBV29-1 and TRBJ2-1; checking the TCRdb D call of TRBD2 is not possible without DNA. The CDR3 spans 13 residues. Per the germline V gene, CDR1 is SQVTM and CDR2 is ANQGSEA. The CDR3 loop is CSAQAGTYNEQFF.

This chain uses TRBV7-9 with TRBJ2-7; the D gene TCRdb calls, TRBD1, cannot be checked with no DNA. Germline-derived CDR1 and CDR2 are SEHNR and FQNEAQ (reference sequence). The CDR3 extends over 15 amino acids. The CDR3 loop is CASSLGVGRLYEQYF.

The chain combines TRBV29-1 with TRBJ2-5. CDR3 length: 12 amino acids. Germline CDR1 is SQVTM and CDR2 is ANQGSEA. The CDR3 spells CSVREYQETQYF.

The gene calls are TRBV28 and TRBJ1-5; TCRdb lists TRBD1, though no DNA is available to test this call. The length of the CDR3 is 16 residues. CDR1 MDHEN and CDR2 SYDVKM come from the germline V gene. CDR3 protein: CASSPPWTGASQPQHF.

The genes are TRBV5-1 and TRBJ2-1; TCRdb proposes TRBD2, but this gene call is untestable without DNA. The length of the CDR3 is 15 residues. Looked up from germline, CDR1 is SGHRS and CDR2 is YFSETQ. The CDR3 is CASSIYSGSSSEQFF.

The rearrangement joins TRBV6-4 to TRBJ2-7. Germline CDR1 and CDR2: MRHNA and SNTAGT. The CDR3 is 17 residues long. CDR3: CASSSPEQPPMSYEQYF.

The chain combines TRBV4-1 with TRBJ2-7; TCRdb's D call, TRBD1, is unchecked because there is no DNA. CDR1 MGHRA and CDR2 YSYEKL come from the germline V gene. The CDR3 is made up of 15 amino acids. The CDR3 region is CASSQEGGRPYEQYF.

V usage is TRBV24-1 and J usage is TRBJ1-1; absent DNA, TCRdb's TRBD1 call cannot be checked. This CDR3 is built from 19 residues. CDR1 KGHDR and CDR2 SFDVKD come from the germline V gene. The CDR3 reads CATSASPGTGQLSNTEAFF.

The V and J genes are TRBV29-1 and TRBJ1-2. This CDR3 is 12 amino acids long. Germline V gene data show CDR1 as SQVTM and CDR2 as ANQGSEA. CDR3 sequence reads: CSVDGDNYGYTF.

The CDR3 loop is CASSLVGVLAGARGEQYF. V gene TRBV5-1 combines with J gene TRBJ2-7; TCRdb indicates TRBD2, and absent DNA this call remains unverified. The germline V gene encodes CDR1 SGHRS and CDR2 YFSETQ. The CDR3 has 18 residues.

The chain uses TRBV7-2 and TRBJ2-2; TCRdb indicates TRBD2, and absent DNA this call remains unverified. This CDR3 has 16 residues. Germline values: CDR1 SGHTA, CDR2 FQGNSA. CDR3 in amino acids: CASSLVGGNLAGELFF.

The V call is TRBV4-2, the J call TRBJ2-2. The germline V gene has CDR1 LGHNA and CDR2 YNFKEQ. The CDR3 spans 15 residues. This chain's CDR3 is CASSQALDGTGELFF.

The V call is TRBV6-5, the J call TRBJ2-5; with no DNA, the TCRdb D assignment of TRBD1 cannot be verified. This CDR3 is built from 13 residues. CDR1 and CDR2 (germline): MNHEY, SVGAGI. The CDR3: CASRTTGEETQYF.